Shown below are 26 T cell receptor beta chains from a single sample sequenced in a study of cytomegalovirus exposure and HLA in healthy donors. The table came from immunoSEQ multiplex PCR; TCRdb's copy has only in-frame clones and leaves some out. The table includes some 130,000 clones, approximately 80% detected once. The specimen sequenced was PBMCs. Receptors were obtained from a man aged 25-40 years in good health and CMV-seropositive.

The chain combines TRBV29-1 with TRBJ1-1, with TRBD1 matching 11 bases. CDR1 is SQVTM, CDR2 ANQGSEA, per germline. V dropped 1 base and J dropped 5; count of bases not matched to a gene: 6. The CDR3 covers 15 residues. The CDR3 DNA is TGCAGCGTTGAAGGGACAGGGGGCGCGAGGACTGAAGCTTTCTTT. It translates to CSVEGTGGARTEAFF.

The chain couples TRBV4-1 to TRBJ2-7, with a possible D match to TRBD1 (6 bases). This CDR3 comprises 16 residues. V was cut by 0 bases and J by 2 bases, with 14 bases left in between. Germline V lookup: CDR1 MGHRA, CDR2 YSYEKL. The CDR3 reads CASSQEPGEETYEQYF. In DNA, the CDR3 is TGCGCCAGCAGCCAAGAGCCAGGGGAAGAAACCTACGAGCAGTACTTC.

The chain uses TRBV29-1 and TRBJ1-1, with 8 bases matching TRBD1. After removal of 7 bases from V and 5 bases from J, the junction contained 15 bases not matched to a gene. The CDR3 consists of 15 residues. Germline V lookup: CDR1 SQVTM, CDR2 ANQGSEA. The CDR3 reads CSGWTGKGGETEAFF. The CDR3 DNA follows: TGCAGCGGGTGGACAGGGAAAGGGGGGGAGACTGAAGCTTTCTTT.

J is TRBJ2-7 and V is TRBV4-3; weak D call: TRBD2 (6 bases). The CDR3 sequence is 13 residues long. The germline V and J ends were trimmed by 0 bases and 7 bases, with 10 bases remaining between them. The V gene's germline CDR1 is LGHNA and CDR2 YSLEER. The CDR3 DNA follows: TGCGCCAGCAGCCAAGATTGGGGGGATGAGCAGTACTTC. Its translation: CASSQDWGDEQYF.

V is TRBV5-6 and J is TRBJ1-5; maybe TRBD1 (6 bases). Trimming left V 3 bases short and J 3 bases short, with 13 bases between. The CDR3 loop spans 15 amino acids. CDR1 and CDR2 from the germline V gene are SGHDT and YYEEEE. The CDR3 sequence: CASSWGRRINQPQHF. CDR3 nucleotides: TGTGCCAGCAGCTGGGGGCGCCGGATCAATCAGCCCCAGCATTTT.

This clone appeared a single time. CDR3 sequence reads: CASSKIGTGEGGSNEKLFF. In DNA, the CDR3 is TGCGCCAGCAGCAAAATCGGGACAGGGGAAGGGGGTTCTAATGAAAAACTGTTTTTT. The chain couples TRBV5-1 to TRBJ1-4; 10 nucleotides match TRBD1. After removal of 4 bases from V and 3 bases from J, the junction contained 15 bases not matched to a gene. Germline V gene data show CDR1 as SGHRS and CDR2 as YFSETQ. The CDR3 contains 19 residues.

The V and J genes are TRBV7-2 and TRBJ2-1; tentative D call: TRBD2 (6 bases). This CDR3 has 14 residues. V lost 7 bases and J 9 bases, leaving 19 bases between the germline ends. Germline CDR1 SGHTA, CDR2 FQGNSA. CDR3 region: CASTHGGGKGEQFF. The CDR3 DNA follows: TGTGCCAGCACACATGGTGGGGGGAAGGGTGAGCAGTTCTTC.

The count of this clone is one. The chain joins TRBV5-5 to TRBJ2-3; the D gene is possibly TRBD2 (6 bases). Germline V gene data show CDR1 as SGHKS and CDR2 as YYEKEE (reference sequence). The CDR3 sequence is 14 residues long. Trimming stripped 0 bases from V and 6 bases from J, with 11 bases between. For the CDR3, the DNA is TGTGCCAGCAGCTTGGGTCCGGGGGAGGATACGCAGTATTTT. It yields the protein CASSLGPGEDTQYF.

The chain is built from TRBV5-1 and TRBJ2-1; perhaps TRBD2 as D (5 bases). Per germline, CDR1 SGHRS and CDR2 YFSETQ. The CDR3 extends over 16 amino acids. V gave up 7 bases and J gave up 0 bases, with 17 bases separating them. Here the CDR3 DNA reads TGCGCCAGCGCGAATGGACTGATTAACTCCTACAATGAGCAGTTCTTC. This sequence encodes CASANGLINSYNEQFF.

V usage is TRBV18 and J usage is TRBJ1-4; tentatively, D is TRBD1 (6 bases). There are 13 residues in the CDR3. Germline loops: CDR1 KGHSH, CDR2 LQKENI. Trimming took off 6 bases at V and 1 base at J, with 6 bases between the two ends. CDR3 sequence: CASSDRTNEKLFF. CDR3 sequence (DNA): TGTGCCAGCTCGGACAGAACTAATGAAAAACTGTTTTTT.

This clone has only one observation. The chain is built from TRBV7-7 and TRBJ2-5; 9 bases match TRBD1. J was trimmed by 2 bases and V by 5 bases; bases with no gene match: 6. The CDR3 totals 15 residues. Per the germline V gene, CDR1 is SSHAT and CDR2 is FNYEAQ (reference sequence). DNA for the CDR3: TGTGCCAGCAGCCCCGGTGGGACAGGGCAAGAGACCCAGTACTTC. Protein product: CASSPGGTGQETQYF. The variable domain in full, completed from reference TRBV7-7 and TRBJ2-5, reads GAGVSQSPRYKVTKRGQDVTLRCDPISSHATLYWYQQALGQGPEFLTYFNYEAQPDKSGLPSDRFSAERPEGSISTLTIQRTEQRDSAMYRCASSPGGTGQETQYFGPGTRLLVL.

The chain uses TRBV9 and TRBJ2-3, with a weak D call TRBD2 (6 bases). Trimming took off 1 base at V and 0 bases at J, with 9 bases between the two ends. This CDR3 has 15 amino acids. Germline V CDR1 and CDR2: SGDLS, YYNGEE. The CDR3, as DNA: TGTGCCAGCAGCGTAAGTGGGACTAGCACAGATACGCAGTATTTT. Translating gives CASSVSGTSTDTQYF.

The chain links TRBV4-1 to TRBJ2-3, with D possibly matching TRBD1 (5 bases). Germline V CDR1 and CDR2: MGHRA, YSYEKL. The CDR3 sequence is 16 residues long. The V end was cut by 1 base, the J end by 5 bases, with 16 bases between. The CDR3 nucleotides are TGCGCCAGCAGCCAAGGGGGCGCCGAGCCTGGAGATACGCAGTATTTT. Protein: CASSQGGAEPGDTQYF.

The V call is TRBV6-6, the J call TRBJ2-7; TRBD1 matches at 9 bases. Unmatched junction bases numbered 12, after V lost 6 bases and J lost 12 bases. The CDR3 has 13 amino acids. Germline V gene data show CDR1 as MNHNY and CDR2 as SVGAGI (reference sequence). The CDR3 nucleotides read TGTGCCAGCAGCCTCCCGGGACAGGGCCCGGCGTACTTC. Its translation: CASSLPGQGPAYF.

The rearrangement joins TRBV29-1 to TRBJ2-7; TRBD2 matches at 8 bases. CDR3 length: 13 amino acids. Looked up from germline, CDR1 is SQVTM and CDR2 is ANQGSEA. V lost 2 bases to trimming and J lost 3 bases; unmatched junction nucleotides: 3. CDR3 bases: TGCAGCGTTGAAACCGGGACTAGCTACGAGCAGTACTTC. It yields the protein CSVETGTSYEQYF.

The chain has TRBV4-2 and TRBJ2-7; 7 bases line up with TRBD1. After removal of 0 bases from V and 4 bases from J, the junction contained 3 bases not matched to a gene. This CDR3 contains 14 residues. Germline V gene sequence: CDR1 LGHNA, CDR2 YNFKEQ. In DNA form, the CDR3 reads TGTGCCAGCAGCCAAGAAAGGGGGCTATACGAGCAGTACTTC. Translating gives CASSQERGLYEQYF.

CDR3 residues: CASSSGLAGGYNEQFF. The CDR3 DNA sequence: TGCGCCAGCAGCTCGGGACTAGCGGGAGGGTACAATGAGCAGTTCTTC. V usage is TRBV5-1 and J usage is TRBJ2-1, with 16 bases aligning to TRBD2. This CDR3 is 16 amino acids long. Germline values: CDR1 SGHRS, CDR2 YFSETQ. J was trimmed by 4 bases and V by 3 bases; bases with no gene match: 1.

This chain joins TRBV4-3 and TRBJ1-2; TRBD1 is a possible D gene (6 bases). Trimming left V 7 bases short and J 4 bases short, with 19 bases between. CDR3 length: 15 amino acids. Germline CDR1 reads LGHNA; CDR2 reads YSLEER. The CDR3 loop reads CASTPVKGGSYGYTF. CDR3 nucleotides: TGCGCCAGCACCCCAGTAAAGGGGGGGTCCTATGGCTACACCTTC.

The J gene is TRBJ2-5, the V gene TRBV30; tentative D call: TRBD2 (5 bases). V was cut by 2 bases and J by 4 bases, with 8 bases left in between. This CDR3 spans 12 amino acids. CDR1 is GTSNPN, CDR2 SVGIG, per germline (reference sequence). The CDR3 spells CAWSPAGETQYF. CDR3 DNA: TGTGCCTGGAGTCCGGCGGGAGAGACCCAGTACTTC.

The V and J genes are TRBV9 and TRBJ2-5, with TRBD1 matching over 9 bases. The germline CDR1 and CDR2 sequences are SGDLS and YYNGEE. This CDR3 has 14 residues. V shed 0 bases and J 5 bases; nucleotides not matched to a gene: 2. The CDR3 sequence: CASSVGDRGETQYF. The CDR3 DNA reads TGTGCCAGCAGCGTAGGTGACAGGGGGGAGACCCAGTACTTC.

This clone was found a few times. The V call is TRBV18, the J call TRBJ2-7; D uncertain. CDR3 size: 14 residues. Per the germline V gene, CDR1 is KGHSH and CDR2 is LQKENI. V lost 3 bases to trimming and J lost 2 bases, with 11 bases between them. In nucleotides, the CDR3 is TGTGCCAGCTCACCTCCGACACCGCCCTACGAGCAGTACTTC. The encoded protein is CASSPPTPPYEQYF. Based on the CDR3 plus reference TRBV18 and TRBJ2-7, the full variable domain is NAGVMQNPRHLVRRRGQEARLRCSPMKGHSHVYWYRQLPEEGLKFMVYLQKENIIDESGMPKERFSAEFPKEGPSILRIQQVVRGDSAAYFCASSPPTPPYEQYFGPGTRLTVT.

This rearrangement joins TRBV5-1 to TRBJ2-1; 10 nucleotides align to TRBD2. V dropped 1 base and J dropped 8; count of bases not matched to a gene: 6. Germline CDR1 SGHRS, CDR2 YFSETQ. The CDR3 loop spans 15 amino acids. The CDR3 DNA sequence: TGCGCCAGCAGCTTGTATAGCGGGAGGCCTCATGAGCAGTTCTTC. The encoded protein is CASSLYSGRPHEQFF.

V is TRBV4-2 and J is TRBJ2-1, with 9 bases lining up with TRBD2. The V gene's germline CDR1 is LGHNA and CDR2 YNFKEQ. J gave up 8 bases and V 0 bases, and 8 bases lay outside the gene matches. The CDR3 sequence is 16 residues long. The CDR3 is CASSQEGGGAGHEQFF. For the CDR3, the DNA is TGTGCCAGCAGCCAAGAGGGCGGGGGGGCCGGCCATGAGCAGTTCTTC.

Only a few counts were recorded for this clone. The chain uses TRBV7-6 and TRBJ2-2; 9 positions agree with TRBD1. This CDR3 has 16 residues. CDR1 is SGHVS and CDR2 is FNYEAQ in the germline V gene. J was trimmed by 3 bases and V by 4 bases; bases with no gene match: 6. The CDR3 sequence is CASSYGQGFYTGELFF. The CDR3, as DNA: TGTGCCAGCAGCTACGGACAGGGGTTTTACACCGGGGAGCTGTTTTTT.

This rearrangement joins TRBV11-2 to TRBJ1-4; D ambiguous. The CDR3 loop spans 15 amino acids. Between the trimmed V and J ends, which lost 1 base and 0 bases, there was a span of 6 bases. Per germline, CDR1 SGHAT and CDR2 FQNNGV. CDR3 DNA sequence: TGTGCCAGCAGCTTAGCGGGTGCAACTAATGAAAAACTGTTTTTT. Its translation: CASSLAGATNEKLFF.

The chain combines TRBV9 with TRBJ2-2; D uncertain. Trimming stripped 4 bases from V and 1 base from J, with 17 bases between. Germline assignment: CDR1 SGDLS and CDR2 YYNGEE. This CDR3 has 17 amino acids. The CDR3 bases are TGTGCCAGCAGCTCTCGTGCGTCGCGGATGAACACCGGGGAGCTGTTTTTT. It yields the protein CASSSRASRMNTGELFF.